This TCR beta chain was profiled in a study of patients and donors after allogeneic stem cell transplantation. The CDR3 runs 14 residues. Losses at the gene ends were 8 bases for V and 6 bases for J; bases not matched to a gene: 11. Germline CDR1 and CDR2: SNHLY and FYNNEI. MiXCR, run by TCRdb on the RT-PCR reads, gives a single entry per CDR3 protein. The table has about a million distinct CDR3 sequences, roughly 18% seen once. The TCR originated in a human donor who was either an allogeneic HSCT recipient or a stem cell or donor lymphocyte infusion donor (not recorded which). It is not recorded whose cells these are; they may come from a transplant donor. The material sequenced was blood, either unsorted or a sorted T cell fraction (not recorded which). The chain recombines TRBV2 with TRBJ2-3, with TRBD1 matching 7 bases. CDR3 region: CASGRQGIPDTQYF. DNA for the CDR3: TGTGCCAGCGGGAGACAGGGCATCCCGGATACGCAGTATTTT. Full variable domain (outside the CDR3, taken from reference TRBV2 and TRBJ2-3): EPEVTQTPSHQVTQMGQEVILRCVPISNHLYFYWYRQILGQKVEFLVSFYNNEISEKSEIFDDQFSVERPDGSNFTLKIRSTKLEDSAMYFCASGRQGIPDTQYFGPGTRLTVL.